A single sample gave rise to the 12 T cell receptor beta chains below, sequenced in a study of T cell responses to AZD1222 COVID-19 vaccine. Libraries were prepared by immunoSEQ multiplex PCR; TCRdb keeps only in-frame clonotypes and omits some of them. The table includes some 98,000 clones, 88% detected once. The sequenced sample was peripheral blood, obtained 28 days after the second AZD1222 dose. The receptors were gathered from an adult who received the AZD1222 COVID-19 vaccine.

The V gene is TRBV6-5, the J gene TRBJ1-5; the D gene is possibly TRBD1 (6 bases). Per the germline V gene, CDR1 is MNHEY and CDR2 is SVGAGI. The CDR3 contains 14 residues. The ends were cut back, 8 bases at V and 6 bases at J, with 17 bases in the middle. In nucleotides, the CDR3 is TGTGCCAGCGGCGGAACAGGGCGCAGTCAGCCCCAGCATTTT. Amino acids: CASGGTGRSQPQHF.

The chain links TRBV7-9 to TRBJ1-5; D is unclear. With 1 base removed from V and 5 bases from J, the gap between germline ends came to 6 bases. The CDR3 has 13 residues. Germline CDR1 is SEHNR and CDR2 is FQNEAQ (reference sequence). The CDR3 DNA sequence: TGTGCCAGCAGCTTAGACAGTTATCAGCCCCAGCATTTT. Its protein product is CASSLDSYQPQHF.

The rearrangement joins TRBV5-1 to TRBJ2-2; the match to TRBD2 covers 9 bases. CDR3 length: 17 amino acids. The V segment lost 0 bases and the J segment 5 bases; nucleotides outside the gene matches: 8. CDR1 is SGHRS and CDR2 is YFSETQ in the germline V gene. The DNA of the CDR3 is TGCGCCAGCAGCTTGGGCTCTTCTAGCGGGATTACCGGGGAGCTGTTTTTT. Protein product: CASSLGSSSGITGELFF.

The genes are TRBV3-1 (or the pseudogene TRBV3-2) and TRBJ1-1; D is undetermined. CDR3 length: 12 residues. Germline CDR1 LGHDT, CDR2 YNNKEL (reference sequence). The ends were cut back, 0 bases at V and 11 bases at J, with 10 bases in the middle. The DNA for the CDR3 is TGTGCCAGCAGCCAAGAACGCCGTGGGGCTTTCTTT. This translates into CASSQERRGAFF.

This clone has just a few counts. V is TRBV7-9 and J is TRBJ1-2; TRBD1 matches 7 bases. Germline loops: CDR1 SEHNR, CDR2 FQNEAQ (reference sequence). The CDR3 is 14 amino acids. With V trimmed by 4 bases and J by 4 bases, 6 bases remained unmatched. For the CDR3, the DNA is TGTGCCAGCAGCTACGGACAGGACATCTATGGCTACACCTTC. As protein: CASSYGQDIYGYTF.

The chain links TRBV5-1 to TRBJ1-6; D unresolved. Between the trimmed V and J ends, which lost 2 bases and 2 bases, there was a span of 11 bases. Germline CDR1 SGHRS, CDR2 YFSETQ. CDR3 size: 16 residues. The CDR3 sequence is CASSFRAGTYNSPLHF. The CDR3 bases are TGCGCCAGCAGCTTTCGGGCCGGGACCTATAATTCACCCCTCCACTTT.

This chain joins TRBV28 and TRBJ2-1, with TRBD2 matching 11 bases. The germline V gene encodes CDR1 MDHEN and CDR2 SYDVKM. The CDR3 has 16 amino acids. J lost 2 bases, V lost 3 bases, and 3 bases had no gene match. Here the CDR3 reads CASSLGLAAPYNEQFF. Here the CDR3 DNA reads TGTGCCAGCAGTTTGGGACTAGCGGCCCCCTACAATGAGCAGTTCTTC.

The genes are TRBV6-5 and TRBJ2-7; TRBD2 is a possible D gene (5 bases). CDR1 and CDR2 (germline): MNHEY, SVGAGI. Trimming shortened V by 10 bases and J by 5 bases, and 15 bases separated the two germline ends. The CDR3 contains 12 residues. In DNA, the CDR3 is TGTGCCACCGGGGTCCGATACGACGAGCAGTACTTC. As protein: CATGVRYDEQYF.

This sequence joins TRBV11-2 and TRBJ1-6, with unresolved D. The CDR3 contains 12 residues. The germline V gene encodes CDR1 SGHAT and CDR2 FQNNGV. V lost 3 bases, J lost 7 bases, and 4 bases lay in between. CDR3 sequence: CASSLENSPLHF. The CDR3 DNA is TGTGCCAGCAGCTTGGAAAATTCACCCCTCCACTTT.

This rearrangement joins TRBV6-6 to TRBJ1-5, with 7 bases fitting TRBD1. The V segment lost 2 bases and the J segment 3 bases; nucleotides outside the gene matches: 4. This CDR3 comprises 15 residues. In germline, CDR1 is MNHNY, CDR2 SVGAGI (reference sequence). CDR3: CASSYQQGNNQPQHF. The CDR3 coding sequence is TGTGCCAGCAGTTACCAACAGGGGAACAATCAGCCCCAGCATTTT.

This chain uses TRBV15 with TRBJ1-1; a possible D gene is TRBD1 (6 bases). The CDR3 spans 14 residues. Germline lookup yields CDR1 LNHNV and CDR2 YYDKDF (reference sequence). The V and J ends lost 5 bases and 3 bases respectively, with 13 bases between them. The DNA for the CDR3 is TGTGCCACCAGCGCACCCCAGGGGTACACTGAAGCTTTCTTT. Its protein product is CATSAPQGYTEAFF. Full variable domain (remainder filled in from reference TRBV15 and TRBJ1-1): DAMVIQNPRYQVTQFGKPVTLSCSQTLNHNVMYWYQQKSSQAPKLLFHYYDKDFNNEADTPDNFQSRRPNTSFCFLDIRSPGLGDTAMYLCATSAPQGYTEAFFGQGTRLTVV.

Written as DNA, the CDR3 is TGCGCCAGCAGCCCGATGGGACCAGCTGGGGCCAACGTCCTGACTTTC. This sequence encodes CASSPMGPAGANVLTF. V and J are TRBV5-1 and TRBJ2-6; D possibly matches TRBD1 or TRBD2 (5 bases each). This CDR3 is built from 16 residues. Trimming removed 4 bases at V and 2 bases at J, with 13 bases between. The germline CDR1 and CDR2 sequences are SGHRS and YFSETQ.